The clone carrying this TCR beta chain was seen a handful of times. Its antigen remains unknown. Time point indicated: newly diagnosed GD, antithyroid drugs for less than 3 months. The TCR library was made from RNA that had been extracted from PBMCs in TRIzol. Per American Thyroid Association guidelines, Graves' disease was diagnosed. Tubes containing EDTA received roughly 9 milliliters of drawn peripheral blood. These data belong to a study of regulatory T cells in long-lasting Graves disease. V was cut by 4 bases and J by 1 base, with 15 bases left in between. The CDR3 contains 16 residues. CDR1 SGHRS and CDR2 YFSETQ come from the germline V gene. Construction of TCR beta libraries relied on iRepertoire HTBI primers and on Arm-PCR targeting CDR3 regions. One entry per CDR3 protein, called by TCRdb with MiXCR from the multiplex PCR reads. The table includes some 490,000 distinct CDR3 sequences, around 13% detected once.

Study observations and caveats: Clonotypes that were public and shared totalled 2,500 to 3,500 in persistent patients versus around 970 in new patients. Gene preferences differed: TRBV28, TRBJ1-2, TRBJ2-5 in persistent cases.

Another study also made use of these data, one on T cells in Graves' hyperthyroidism and ophthalmopathy.

The source was peripheral blood mononuclear cells (PBMCs), collected at new diagnosis, from a patient treated with antithyroid drugs. This TCR came from a woman aged 25 to 45 with Graves disease. The rearrangement links TRBV5-1 to TRBJ2-1, with a possible D match to TRBD2 (6 bases). The CDR3 is CASSPGGVTSYNEQFF. The CDR3 DNA reads as TGCGCCAGCAGCCCCGGGGGAGTAACGTCCTACAATGAGCAGTTCTTC. The full variable domain, rest sourced from reference TRBV5-1 and TRBJ2-1, is KAGVTQTPRYLIKTRGQQVTLSCSPISGHRSVSWYQQTPGQGLQFLFEYFSETQRNKGNFPGRFSGRQFSNSRSEMNVSTLELGDSALYLCASSPGGVTSYNEQFFGPGTRLTVL.